Shown below are 17 T cell receptor beta chains from a single sample sequenced in a study of T cells in Graves' hyperthyroidism and ophthalmopathy. Authors of the study amplified TCR beta CDR3 regions from RNA transcripts. HTBI primers drove first-round RT-PCR of the TCR CDR3. From the multiplex PCR reads, TCRdb called clonotypes with MiXCR, one entry per CDR3 protein. The repertoire includes roughly 500,000 distinct CDR3 sequences, 35% to 50% of them detected once, and about 40% sits in the top ten. Sequencing was carried out using peripheral blood or thyroid tissue (not recorded which). The source is an adult woman with Graves' disease, either hyperthyroidism or ophthalmopathy (not recorded which).

The rearrangement links TRBV29-1 to TRBJ2-5; D is uncertain. Germline V gene lookup returns CDR1 SQVTM and CDR2 ANQGSEA. The CDR3 consists of 10 residues. V lost 4 bases and J 6 bases, leaving 6 bases between the germline ends. The CDR3 DNA follows: TGCAGCGTTGGGGTGAAGACCCAGTACTTC. Protein: CSVGVKTQYF.

The chain has TRBV29-1 and TRBJ2-2, with D tentatively TRBD1 (6 bases). Looked up from germline, CDR1 is SQVTM and CDR2 is ANQGSEA. V gave up 4 bases and J gave up 10 bases, with 10 bases separating them. The CDR3 has 11 amino acids. In DNA, the CDR3 is TGCAGCGTTGGTGACAGGCAGGAGCTGTTTTTT. It yields the protein CSVGDRQELFF.

This clonotype occurred a few times. The CDR3 DNA is TGTGCCATCAGTGAGTCGGGACAGGGGATAGTTGAGACCCAGTACTTC. Translated: CAISESGQGIVETQYF. This chain uses TRBV10-3 with TRBJ2-5; 10 bases are shared with TRBD1. This CDR3 contains 16 residues. V dropped 0 bases and J dropped 5; count of bases not matched to a gene: 6. Germline V gives CDR1 ENHRY, CDR2 SYGVKD.

The chain links TRBV7-9 to TRBJ1-2; possibly TRBD1 for D (5 bases). Germline CDR1 reads SEHNR; CDR2 reads FQNEAQ (reference sequence). CDR3 length: 17 amino acids. V was cut by 4 bases and J by 3 bases, with 21 bases left in between. Here the CDR3 reads CASSSRQGGAVDYGYTF. The CDR3 DNA follows: TGTGCCAGCAGCTCGAGGCAGGGAGGAGCGGTTGACTATGGCTACACCTTC.

Many counts were recorded for this clonotype. The chain is built from TRBV5-6 and TRBJ1-1; 9 bases line up with TRBD1. After removal of 4 bases from V and 0 bases from J, the junction contained 13 bases not matched to a gene. The CDR3 is 18 amino acids. Germline-derived CDR1 and CDR2 are SGHDT and YYEEEE. The CDR3 sequence: CASSNPDRGLEMNTEAFF. The CDR3, as DNA: TGTGCCAGCAGCAACCCGGACAGGGGCTTAGAAATGAACACTGAAGCTTTCTTT.

The sample holds many counts of this clonotype. This chain joins TRBV10-3 and TRBJ1-2; D call uncertain. The CDR3 has 13 residues. Germline V lookup: CDR1 ENHRY, CDR2 SYGVKD. The V end was cut by 7 bases, the J end by 0 bases, with 9 bases between. The CDR3 spells CAITLNSNYGYTF. CDR3 coding DNA: TGTGCCATCACTCTCAATTCTAACTATGGCTACACCTTC.

Worth noting for this clonotype: A much bigger clone sits one base away, suggesting this may be a read error. This sequence joins TRBV7-6 and TRBJ2-2, with 9 bases fitting TRBD2. The germline V gene encodes CDR1 SGHVS and CDR2 FNYEAQ. The CDR3 has 16 amino acids. The CDR3 nucleotides read TGTGCCAGCAGCTTTAGCGGGAGTCAAAGATCCGGGGAGCGGTTTTTT. Amino acids: CASSFSGSQRSGERFF.

CDR3 sequence: CASSSHRDRPSNVLTF. DNA for the CDR3: TGTGCCAGCAGCTCTCACCGGGACAGACCTTCCAACGTCCTGACTTTC. The rearrangement uses TRBV7-3 and TRBJ2-6; 7 nucleotides line up with TRBD1. Per the germline V gene, CDR1 is SGHTA and CDR2 is FQGTGA. The CDR3 covers 16 residues. The V gene end was trimmed by 4 bases and the J gene end by 8 bases; junction bases not matched to a gene: 11.

This clonotype occurred many times. The V call is TRBV29-1, the J call TRBJ1-5; a weak D match, TRBD1 (5 bases). The CDR3 spans 13 residues. The V end was cut by 6 bases, the J end by 1 base, with 10 bases between. Germline V CDR1 and CDR2: SQVTM, ANQGSEA. CDR3 sequence (DNA): TGCAGCGTCGCAGGGACCAGCAATCAGCCCCAGCATTTT. It encodes CSVAGTSNQPQHF.

This chain connects TRBV2 to TRBJ1-5; no clear D. The CDR3 spans 15 residues. CDR1 and CDR2 (germline): SNHLY, FYNNEI. Trimming pared 6 bases from V and 5 bases from J, leaving 17 bases between. CDR3 nucleotides: TGTGCCAGCAGCGCCGGACTGGGGAACCATCAGCCCCAGCATTTT. Protein sequence: CASSAGLGNHQPQHF.

About this clonotype: This may stem from a read error, because a much larger clone lies one nucleotide away. V usage is TRBV6-1 and J usage is TRBJ2-5; D ambiguous. Per the germline V gene, CDR1 is MNHNS and CDR2 is SASEGT. The length of the CDR3 is 14 residues. In nucleotides, the CDR3 is TGCGCCAGCAGCCAGCCCCCACAAGAAGAGACCCAGTACTTC. Translation gives CASSQPPQEETQYF.

This rearrangement joins TRBV7-3 to TRBJ1-6; D remains unclear. The germline gives CDR1 SGHTA, CDR2 FQGTGA. The CDR3 length is 15 residues. Trimming took 2 bases from V and 5 from J, leaving 10 bases between them. CDR3: CASSLVRENNSPLHF. CDR3 sequence (DNA): TGTGCCAGCAGCTTAGTCCGGGAGAATAATTCACCCCTCCACTTT. The whole variable domain, filled in from reference TRBV7-3 and TRBJ1-6, reads GAGVSQTPSNKVTEKGKYVELRCDPISGHTALYWYRQSLGQGPEFLIYFQGTGAADDSGLPNDRFFAVRPEGSVSTLKIQRTERGDSAVYLCASSLVRENNSPLHFGNGTRLTVT.

The V call is TRBV7-9, the J call TRBJ1-1; D uncertain. This CDR3 has 14 amino acids. Trimming cost V 5 bases and J 2 bases, with 12 bases left between them. Germline lookup yields CDR1 SEHNR and CDR2 FQNEAQ (reference sequence). CDR3 loop: CASSPWSGNTEAFF. For the CDR3, the DNA is TGTGCCAGCAGCCCTTGGTCTGGAAACACTGAAGCTTTCTTT. The full variable domain, rest sourced from reference TRBV7-9 and TRBJ1-1, is DTGVSQNPRHKITKRGQNVTFRCDPISEHNRLYWYRQTLGQGPEFLTYFQNEAQLEKSRLLSDRFSAERPKGSFSTLEIQRTEQGDSAMYLCASSPWSGNTEAFFGQGTRLTVV.

This rearrangement joins TRBV10-3 to TRBJ1-1; D unclear. The CDR3 has 11 residues. Germline CDR1 and CDR2: ENHRY and SYGVKD. Trimming shortened V by 10 bases and J by 5 bases, and 11 bases separated the two germline ends. For the CDR3, the DNA is TGTGCCACGCTTGGGGTGACTGAAGCTTTCTTT. Translated: CATLGVTEAFF.

This chain uses TRBV14 with TRBJ1-1; D remains ambiguous. The germline V and J ends were trimmed by 5 bases and 2 bases, with 12 bases remaining between them. The CDR3 extends over 14 amino acids. The V gene's germline CDR1 is SGHDN and CDR2 FVKESK. The CDR3 DNA follows: TGTGCCAGCAGCTTGACACTCCCTAACACTGAAGCTTTCTTT. It codes for CASSLTLPNTEAFF.

In its sample, this clonotype was seen many times. This chain uses TRBV6-4 with TRBJ1-5, with D unresolved. The germline V gene has CDR1 MRHNA and CDR2 SNTAGT. Deletions cut 0 bases from V and 11 bases from J, with 17 bases between. The CDR3 is 15 amino acids. The CDR3 spells CASSDSHGSKEAQHF. The CDR3 nucleotides are TGTGCCAGCAGTGACTCGCATGGGAGCAAAGAGGCCCAGCATTTT.

Only a few counts were recorded for this clonotype. The V gene is TRBV7-9, the J gene TRBJ2-3; TRBD2 matches at 9 bases. The CDR3 totals 16 residues. V dropped 3 bases and J dropped 4; count of bases not matched to a gene: 8. Per the germline V gene, CDR1 is SEHNR and CDR2 is FQNEAQ (reference sequence). CDR3 sequence: CASSFHSGSSADTQYF. CDR3 bases: TGTGCCAGCAGCTTCCATAGCGGGAGTAGCGCAGATACGCAGTATTTT.